The T cell receptor (beta chain) described here comes from a study of beta chain features in type 1 diabetes. Overall study: All of the samples together had approximately 100,000,000 sorted cells examined. General study points: Shorter TCRB CDR3s, moderately but significantly so, marked every one of the four CD4+ subsets in Type 1 diabetes patients.

This clone has more than one count but fewer than ten. Its target is unknown. CDR3 length: 11 residues. Looked up from germline, CDR1 is SGHAT and CDR2 is FQNNGV. V lost 1 base, J lost 8 bases, and 3 bases lay in between. The entirety of the isolated RNA underwent reverse transcription, so expressed TCRB transcripts were sequenced. Profiled with immunoSEQ multiplex PCR; TCRdb holds only in-frame clones, not every one. The sample holds some 370,000 clones; 8% to 10% are singletons and the top ten take about 0.63%. The sequence derives from a man aged 30-40 years with type 1 diabetes. The rearrangement uses TRBV11-2 and TRBJ1-3; D gene unclear. Sequenced input: central memory CD4+ T cells from blood. CDR3 residues: CASSLGDTIYF. CDR3 sequence (DNA): TGTGCCAGCAGCTTAGGGGACACCATATATTTT.